The clone carrying this TCR beta chain was seen only a few times. The target antigen is unknown. The CDR3 is 14 amino acids. With 3 bases removed from V and 5 bases from J, the gap between germline ends came to 13 bases. The entry originates in a study of T-cell memory formation after mild COVID-19. General observations from the study: Clones that got smaller from day 15 to 85 had even CD4/CD8, while clones growing later tipped toward CD4+. CM and EM subsets held most contracting CD4+ clones; EMRA held CD8+ ones.

Each CDR3 protein gets one entry after TCRdb re-called the 5' RACE reads with MiXCR. Of 350,000 to 450,000 distinct CDR3 sequences detected, 25% to 30% appear once; the ten largest clones hold 13%. Sequencing was performed on PBMCs or a T cell subset sorted from them (not recorded which). This receptor was identified in an adult woman who had mild COVID-19 (a few samples of this study predate the infection). Cell type and time point are not known. This chain joins TRBV12-3 or TRBV12-4 and TRBJ1-2; D possibly corresponds to TRBD1 (5 bases). As DNA, the CDR3 is TGTGCCAGCAGTTTGTCAGTGGGGGTTTATGGCTACACCTTC. The encoded protein is CASSLSVGVYGYTF.